This T cell receptor (beta chain) was recovered during a study of cytomegalovirus exposure and HLA in healthy donors. The CDR3 extends over 14 amino acids. Germline assignment: CDR1 MDHEN and CDR2 SYDVKM. V shed 11 bases, J shed 2 bases, and the junction held 11 bases outside the gene matches. PCR amplification relied on 60 Vbeta primers (plus 13 Jbeta primers). The assay was immunoSEQ multiplex PCR, and TCRdb's table has in-frame clones only and misses some. This sample yields about 190,000 clones, of which 79% are seen a single time; less than 2% belongs to the top ten. The chain employs TRBV28 and TRBJ1-2; TRBD1 agrees at 7 bases. This TCR came from a woman under 30 in good health and CMV-seronegative. What was sequenced was PBMCs. In DNA form, the CDR3 reads TGTGCCGGTTCGACCGGGACAGCGAACTATGGCTACACCTTC. Its translation is CAGSTGTANYGYTF.